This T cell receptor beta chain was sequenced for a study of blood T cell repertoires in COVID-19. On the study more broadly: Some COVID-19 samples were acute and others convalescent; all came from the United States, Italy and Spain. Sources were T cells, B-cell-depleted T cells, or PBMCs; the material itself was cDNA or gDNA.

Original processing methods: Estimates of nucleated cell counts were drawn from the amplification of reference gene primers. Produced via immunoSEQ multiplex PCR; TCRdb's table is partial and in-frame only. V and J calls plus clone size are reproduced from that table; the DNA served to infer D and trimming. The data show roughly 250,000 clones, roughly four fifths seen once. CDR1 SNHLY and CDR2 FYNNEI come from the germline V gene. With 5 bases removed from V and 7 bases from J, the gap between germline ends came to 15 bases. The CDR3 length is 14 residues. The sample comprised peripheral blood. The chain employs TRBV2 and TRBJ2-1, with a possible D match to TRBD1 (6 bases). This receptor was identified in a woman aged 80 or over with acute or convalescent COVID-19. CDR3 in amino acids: CASSPGTKVNEQFF. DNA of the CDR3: TGTGCCAGCAGTCCCGGGACAAAGGTGAATGAGCAGTTCTTC. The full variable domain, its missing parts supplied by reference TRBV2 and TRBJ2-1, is EPEVTQTPSHQVTQMGQEVILRCVPISNHLYFYWYRQILGQKVEFLVSFYNNEISEKSEIFDDQFSVERPDGSNFTLKIRSTKLEDSAMYFCASSPGTKVNEQFFGPGTRLTVL.